The next 10 T cell receptor beta chains were all read from a single sample in a study of beta chain features in type 1 diabetes. Since all of the isolated RNA was reverse transcribed, expressed TCRB transcripts were what got sequenced. Clones were sequenced by immunoSEQ multiplex PCR, and TCRdb holds only the in-frame ones, with some missing. The table records 620,000 or so clones, around 16% of them present only once. Sequenced material: naive CD4+ T cells from blood. The receptors here all came from a man in his late teens or twenties in good health.

This chain joins TRBV29-1 and TRBJ1-1; D is unresolved. The V end lost 4 bases, the J end lost 3 bases, and 12 bases lay between the germline ends. This CDR3 has 13 amino acids. Germline V CDR1 and CDR2: SQVTM, ANQGSEA. The CDR3 protein is CSVGPRMYTEAFF. The CDR3 bases are TGCAGCGTTGGCCCTCGGATGTACACTGAAGCTTTCTTT.

The rearrangement joins TRBV23-1 to TRBJ1-2; TRBD1 might be the D (6 bases). TRBV23-1 qualifies as an ORF whose function is uncertain. V lost 10 bases to trimming and J lost 2 bases, with 20 bases between them. CDR3 length: 15 amino acids. The CDR3 coding sequence is TGCGCCATCCCTGTAGGGGGGTCGGGGAACTATGGCTACACCTTC. It translates to CAIPVGGSGNYGYTF.

This chain links TRBV5-6 with TRBJ1-3; unclear D gene. Looked up from germline, CDR1 is SGHDT and CDR2 is YYEEEE. Trimming left V 10 bases short and J 0 bases short, with 8 bases between. The length of the CDR3 is 12 residues. The DNA of the CDR3 is TGTGCCGGGTCAGGCTCTGGAAACACCATATATTTT. This encodes CAGSGSGNTIYF.

This chain links TRBV4-1 with TRBJ1-1; D remains unclear. The germline V gene encodes CDR1 MGHRA and CDR2 YSYEKL. This CDR3 contains 14 residues. V lost 6 bases and J lost 0, with 11 bases in between. CDR3: CASRRTALNTEAFF. For the CDR3, the DNA is TGCGCCAGCAGACGGACGGCCTTGAACACTGAAGCTTTCTTT.

This clone was seen a few times. V usage is TRBV10-3 and J usage is TRBJ2-5; 12 nucleotides match TRBD2. V trimming: 11 bases; J trimming: 1 base; junction bases outside the gene matches: 8. The CDR3 contains 15 residues. The germline gives CDR1 ENHRY, CDR2 SYGVKD. Here the CDR3 reads CAAARTSGVQETQYF. The CDR3 coding sequence is TGTGCCGCAGCCAGGACTAGCGGGGTCCAAGAGACCCAGTACTTC.

A few counts support this clone. The rearrangement links TRBV18 to TRBJ1-1, with D possibly being TRBD1 (5 bases). Germline CDR1 and CDR2: KGHSH and LQKENI. V shed 3 bases and J shed 7 bases, with 9 bases lying between them. This CDR3 has 12 amino acids. CDR3 residues: CASSPRGVEAFF. The CDR3 DNA reads TGTGCCAGCTCACCTCGAGGGGTTGAAGCTTTCTTT.

The chain joins TRBV18 to TRBJ2-7; perhaps TRBD1 as D (6 bases). CDR1 KGHSH and CDR2 LQKENI come from the germline V gene. The length of the CDR3 is 15 residues. V was shortened by 3 bases and J by 4 bases, with 16 bases between the two germline ends. For the CDR3, the DNA is TGTGCCAGCTCACCGTCCGGGACACCGGGTTACGAGCAGTACTTC. It yields the protein CASSPSGTPGYEQYF.

V usage is TRBV6-6 and J usage is TRBJ2-1; 9 positions match TRBD1. The CDR3 contains 12 residues. The germline V gene has CDR1 MNHNY and CDR2 SVGAGI (reference sequence). J was trimmed by 15 bases and V by 2 bases; bases with no gene match: 5. The CDR3 region has the DNA TGTGCCAGCAGTTACCGGACAGGGGATCCGTTCTTC. Protein sequence: CASSYRTGDPFF.

The chain carries TRBV13 and TRBJ2-1; possible D gene TRBD1, 5 bases. CDR3 length: 13 residues. Per germline, CDR1 PRHDT and CDR2 FYEKMQ (reference sequence). V gave up 5 bases and J gave up 6 bases, with 11 bases separating them. CDR3 sequence (DNA): TGTGCCAGCAGCAGCTTCCAGGGCAATGAGCAGTTCTTC. Translation gives CASSSFQGNEQFF.

This clone was counted between two and nine times. The V gene is TRBV29-1, the J gene TRBJ2-3, with D maybe TRBD2 (6 bases). There are 14 residues in the CDR3. Germline-derived CDR1 and CDR2 are SQVTM and ANQGSEA. The V end was cut by 7 bases, the J end by 1 base, with 15 bases between. In DNA form, the CDR3 reads TGCAGCGGCCTACTAGCCTGGGGCACAGATACGCAGTATTTT. Its protein product is CSGLLAWGTDTQYF.